This is a list of T cell receptor beta chains from one sample in a study of T cell changes during pregnancy in multiple sclerosis. Using immunoSEQ multiplex PCR, the repertoire was profiled, and TCRdb retains in-frame clones only, with some absent. In the table there are 60,000 to 85,000 clones, about 91% of which are singletons. Sequenced here: peripheral blood, sampled in the first trimester of pregnancy. These receptors all come from a female donor with multiple sclerosis, enrolled in a pregnancy study. CDR3s include the opening cysteine and the closing phenylalanine or tryptophan. D genes are given only for firm matches. Expanded clones get a size class; other rows say once, few or many, or leave the size out.

abundance	v_gene	j_gene	d_gene	CDR3nt	CDR3aa
NA	TRBV30	TRBJ2-1	TRBD1	TGTGCCGGGAACCGGGACAGGGGGCAGAATGAGCAGTTCTTC	CAGNRDRGQNEQFF
NA	TRBV30	TRBJ1-2	NA	TGTGCCTGGAGTTTACTTCGACAGGCGGCGAATGGCTACACCTTC	CAWSLLRQAANGYTF
NA	TRBV11-2	TRBJ2-7	TRBD1	TGTGCCAGCAGCTTCGGGACAGGTTTCTACGAGCAGTACTTC	CASSFGTGFYEQYF
NA	TRBV27	TRBJ1-1	NA	TGTGCCAGCAGTTTATCCCCCCTCGCAGGTCTTGAAGCTTTCTTT	CASSLSPLAGLEAFF
NA	TRBV9	TRBJ2-1	TRBD2	TGTGCCAGCACTCGAGATGGTAGCGGGGACAATGAGCAGTTCTTC	CASTRDGSGDNEQFF
NA	TRBV6-6	TRBJ2-7	NA	TGTGCCAGCAGTTACTCAAGGGCAGGGGAAAACTACGAGCAGTACTTC	CASSYSRAGENYEQYF
NA	TRBV7-9	TRBJ2-7	TRBD1	TGTGCCAGCAGCTTGTGGGACAGGGACGACGAGCAGTACTTC	CASSLWDRDDEQYF
NA	TRBV5-1	TRBJ2-2	TRBD1	TGCGCCAGCAGCGTAGGGACAGTAAACACCGGGGAGCTGTTTTTT	CASSVGTVNTGELFF
NA	TRBV5-1	TRBJ1-1	NA	TGCGCCAGCAGCTTGACACAGGGGAACACTGAAGCTTTCTTT	CASSLTQGNTEAFF
NA	TRBV9	TRBJ2-2	TRBD2	TGTGCCAGCAGCGTACTAGCGGGGGGACGCGCCGGGGAGCTGTTTTTT	CASSVLAGGRAGELFF
NA	TRBV5-1	TRBJ1-2	NA	TGCGCCAGCACCGGTGAGGGCTATGGCTACACCTTC	CASTGEGYGYTF
NA	TRBV6-6	TRBJ2-5	NA	TGTGCCAGCACCACTCTCCGACAGAGACAAGAGACCCAGTACTTC	CASTTLRQRQETQYF
NA	TRBV5-1	TRBJ2-1	TRBD2	TGCGCCAGCAGCTTGGAACTAGCGGGCCCCTCCTACAATGAGCAGTTCTTC	CASSLELAGPSYNEQFF
NA	TRBV6-1	TRBJ1-2	NA	TGTGCCAGCAGTGAAGAGGGGTTCTTCTACACCTTC	CASSEEGFFYTF
NA	TRBV6-1	TRBJ2-7	TRBD1	TGTGCCAGCAACAATTCGGGACAGGGTGGCGAGCAGTACTTC	CASNNSGQGGEQYF
NA	TRBV5-1	TRBJ2-1	TRBD2	TGCGCCAGCAGCTTTCGACTAGCGGGGGGGCTTAGAGCCAATGAGCAGTTCTTC	CASSFRLAGGLRANEQFF
NA	TRBV5-4	TRBJ1-4	NA	TGTGCCAGCAGCCCAGGGACGGGGGTTAATGAAAAACTGTTTTTT	CASSPGTGVNEKLFF
NA	TRBV19	TRBJ1-5	NA	TGTGCCAGTAGTATCTCGGGGGATGGCAATCAGCCCCAGCATTTT	CASSISGDGNQPQHF
once	TRBV7-3	TRBJ2-3	NA	TGTGCCAGCAGCTTAATCCGTGAGCCTACAGATACGCAGTATTTT	CASSLIREPTDTQYF
NA	TRBV6-5	TRBJ1-2	NA	TGTGCCAGCAGAGGGGCGACCTATGGCTACACCTTC	CASRGATYGYTF
NA	TRBV9	TRBJ2-3	TRBD2	TGTGCCAGCAGCGTAGGGGTCCGGCTAGCGGGGGGAGGGACAGATACGCAGTATTTT	CASSVGVRLAGGGTDTQYF
NA	TRBV19	TRBJ2-5	NA	TGTGCCAGTAGTATTCTCCTCCAAGAGACCCAGTACTTC	CASSILLQETQYF
NA	TRBV5-1	TRBJ2-3	NA	TGCGCCAGCAGCTCCCGGGGACACCGCACAGATACGCAGTATTTT	CASSSRGHRTDTQYF
NA	TRBV7-2	TRBJ1-5	TRBD1	TGTGCCAGCAGCCTAAGGGGACAGAATCAGCCCCAGCATTTT	CASSLRGQNQPQHF
NA	TRBV7-6	TRBJ2-5	TRBD1	TGTGCCAGCAGCTTAGCTCACAGGGGGATGGAGACCCAGTACTTC	CASSLAHRGMETQYF
NA	TRBV10-3	TRBJ2-2	NA	TGTGCCATCATGGGCAGGCTCAACACCGGGGAGCTGTTTTTT	CAIMGRLNTGELFF